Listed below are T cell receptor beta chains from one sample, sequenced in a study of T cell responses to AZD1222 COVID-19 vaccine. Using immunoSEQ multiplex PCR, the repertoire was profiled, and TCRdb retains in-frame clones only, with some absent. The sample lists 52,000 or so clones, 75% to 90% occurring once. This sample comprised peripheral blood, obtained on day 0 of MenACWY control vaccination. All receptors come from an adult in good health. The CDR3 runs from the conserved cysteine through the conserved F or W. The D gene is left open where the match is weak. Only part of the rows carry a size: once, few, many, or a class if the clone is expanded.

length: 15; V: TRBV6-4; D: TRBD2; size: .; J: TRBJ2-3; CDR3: CASSDLTSGSDTQYF; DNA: TGTGCCAGCAGTGATCTAACTAGCGGGAGCGATACGCAGTATTTT
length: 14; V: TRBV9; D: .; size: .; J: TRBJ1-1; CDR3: CASSPPDRFQLAFF; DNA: TGTGCCAGCAGCCCTCCGGACAGATTCCAGTTAGCTTTCTTT
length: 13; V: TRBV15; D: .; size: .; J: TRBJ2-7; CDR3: CATSEIVRGEQYF; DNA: TGTGCCACCAGCGAAATTGTGCGGGGCGAGCAGTACTTC
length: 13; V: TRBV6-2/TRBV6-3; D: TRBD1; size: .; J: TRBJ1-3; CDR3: CASSQGQHLSRHF; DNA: TGTGCCAGCAGCCAGGGACAGCACCTCTCTAGGCATTTT
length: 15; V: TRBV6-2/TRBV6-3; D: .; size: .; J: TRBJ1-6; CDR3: CASSKQSSYNSPLHF; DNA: TGTGCCAGCAGTAAGCAAAGCTCCTATAATTCACCCCTCCACTTT
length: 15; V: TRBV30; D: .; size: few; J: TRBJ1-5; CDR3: CAWTQRRGSNQPQHF; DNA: TGTGCCTGGACCCAAAGGAGGGGTTCCAATCAGCCCCAGCATTTT
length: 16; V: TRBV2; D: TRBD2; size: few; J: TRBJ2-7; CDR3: CASSLGGWTSGSEQYF; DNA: TGTGCCAGCTCCTTGGGGGGGTGGACTAGCGGGAGTGAGCAGTACTTC
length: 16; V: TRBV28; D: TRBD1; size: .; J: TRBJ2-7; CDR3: CASSFPGTGGSYEQYF; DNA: TGTGCCAGCAGCTTTCCCGGGACAGGGGGGTCCTACGAGCAGTACTTC
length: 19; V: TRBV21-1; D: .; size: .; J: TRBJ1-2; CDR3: CASSKEGKPGPITHYGYTF; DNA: TGTGCCAGCAGCAAAGAAGGCAAACCGGGACCCATAACTCATTATGGCTACACCTTC
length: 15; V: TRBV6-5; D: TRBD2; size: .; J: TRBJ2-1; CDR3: CASRSGTSSINEQFF; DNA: TGTGCCAGCAGGTCCGGGACTAGCAGCATCAATGAGCAGTTCTTC
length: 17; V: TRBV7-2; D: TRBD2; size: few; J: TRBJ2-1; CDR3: CASSRRLAGQRGGEQFF; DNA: TGTGCCAGCAGCAGACGACTAGCGGGTCAAAGAGGTGGTGAGCAGTTCTTC
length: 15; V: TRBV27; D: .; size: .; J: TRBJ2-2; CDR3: CASTAGRGPTGELFF; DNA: TGTGCCAGCACCGCGGGCAGAGGACCTACCGGGGAGCTGTTTTTT
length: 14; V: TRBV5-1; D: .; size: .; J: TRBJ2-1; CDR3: CASRSTGNPNEQFF; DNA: TGCGCCAGCCGGTCCACAGGGAACCCCAATGAGCAGTTCTTC
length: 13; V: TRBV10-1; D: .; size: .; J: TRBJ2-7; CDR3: CASSEGPTYEQYF; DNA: TGCGCCAGCAGTGAAGGCCCCACCTACGAGCAGTACTTC
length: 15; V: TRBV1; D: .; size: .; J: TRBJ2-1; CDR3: CTSPWSSGSSNEQFF; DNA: TGCACCAGCCCTTGGTCGAGCGGGAGTTCCAATGAGCAGTTCTTC
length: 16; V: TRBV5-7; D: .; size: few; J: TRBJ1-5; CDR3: CASSLGWGRGYQPQHF; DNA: TGTGCCAGCAGCTTGGGGTGGGGGCGCGGATATCAGCCCCAGCATTTT
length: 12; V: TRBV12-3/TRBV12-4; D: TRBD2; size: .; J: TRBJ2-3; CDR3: CASSFWTSASYF; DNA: TGTGCCAGCAGTTTCTGGACTAGCGCGTCGTATTTT
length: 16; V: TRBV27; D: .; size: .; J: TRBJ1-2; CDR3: CASSLQGTGTNYGYTF; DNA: TGTGCCAGCAGTTTACAGGGAACGGGGACTAACTATGGCTACACCTTC
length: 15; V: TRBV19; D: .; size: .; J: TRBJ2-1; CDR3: CASSPSPSSYNEQFF; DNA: TGTGCCAGTAGTCCTAGTCCGAGCTCCTACAATGAGCAGTTCTTC
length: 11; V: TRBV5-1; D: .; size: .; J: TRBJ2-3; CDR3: CASSLLDTQYF; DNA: TGCGCCAGCAGCTTACTAGATACGCAGTATTTT
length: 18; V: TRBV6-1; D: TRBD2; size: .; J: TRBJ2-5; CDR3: CASSEVPGLAGGRETQYF; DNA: TGTGCCAGCAGTGAAGTCCCCGGACTAGCGGGAGGGAGGGAGACCCAGTACTTC
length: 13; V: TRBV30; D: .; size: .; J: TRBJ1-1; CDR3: CAWTILGGTEAFF; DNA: TGTGCCTGGACTATACTGGGGGGGACTGAAGCTTTCTTT
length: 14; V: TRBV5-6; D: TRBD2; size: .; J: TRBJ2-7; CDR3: CASSFSGRAYEQYF; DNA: TGTGCCAGCAGCTTTAGCGGGAGGGCCTACGAGCAGTACTTC
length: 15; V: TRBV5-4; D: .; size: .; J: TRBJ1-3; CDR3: CASSGRDVSGNTIYF; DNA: TGTGCCAGCAGCGGCCGGGACGTCTCTGGAAACACCATATATTTT
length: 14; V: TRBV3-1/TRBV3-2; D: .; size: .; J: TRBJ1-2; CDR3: CASSQDRANYGYTF; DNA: TGTGCCAGCAGCCAAGACAGGGCTAACTATGGCTACACCTTC
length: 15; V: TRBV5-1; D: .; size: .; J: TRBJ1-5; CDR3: CASSLAGGGSQPQHF; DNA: TGCGCCAGCAGCTTGGCTGGCGGAGGATCTCAGCCCCAGCATTTT
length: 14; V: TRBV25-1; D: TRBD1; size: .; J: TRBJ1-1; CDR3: CASRETGQNTEAFF; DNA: TGTGCCAGCAGGGAGACAGGGCAGAACACTGAAGCTTTCTTT
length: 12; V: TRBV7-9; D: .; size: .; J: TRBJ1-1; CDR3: CASSFSVRQAFF; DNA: TGTGCCAGCAGCTTCTCCGTTCGGCAAGCTTTCTTT
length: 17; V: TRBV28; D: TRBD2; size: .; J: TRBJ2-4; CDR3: CASSLGSGRAGGNIQYF; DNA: TGTGCCAGCAGTTTAGGTAGCGGGAGGGCCGGGGGAAACATTCAGTACTTC
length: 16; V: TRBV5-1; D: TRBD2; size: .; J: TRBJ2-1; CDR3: CASRTSGTSGYNEQFF; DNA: TGCGCCAGCAGGACCTCCGGGACTAGCGGATACAATGAGCAGTTCTTC
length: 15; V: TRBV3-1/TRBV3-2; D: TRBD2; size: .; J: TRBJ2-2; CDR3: CASSEAGGATGELFF; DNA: TGTGCCAGCAGCGAAGCGGGAGGTGCCACCGGGGAGCTGTTTTTT